This TCR beta chain was identified during a study of cytomegalovirus exposure and HLA in healthy donors. The PCR had 60 Vbeta and 13 Jbeta primers. Repertoires were generated with immunoSEQ multiplex PCR, while TCRdb's copy carries only in-frame clones and drops some. Of around 300,000 clones in the sample, around four fifths are singletons; the top ten hold 2% to 2.5%. Study outcomes and limitations: In a later analysis, an Asian-associated ancestry cluster reportedly showed fewer N-insertions than the 666-donor mean.

The CDR3 extends over 13 amino acids. CDR1 and CDR2 (germline): MNHEY, SMNVEV (reference sequence). Trimming stripped 7 bases from V and 7 bases from J, with 16 bases between. This clone was detected only once. Its antigen remains unidentified. This sequence was found in a woman aged 40 to 49 in good health and CMV-seropositive. This sequence joins TRBV27 and TRBJ1-1; D may be TRBD1 (5 bases). Sequencing input: PBMCs. DNA of the CDR3: TGTGCCAGCACCCTACTGGGGGGGAGTGAAGCTTTCTTT. It yields the protein CASTLLGGSEAFF.